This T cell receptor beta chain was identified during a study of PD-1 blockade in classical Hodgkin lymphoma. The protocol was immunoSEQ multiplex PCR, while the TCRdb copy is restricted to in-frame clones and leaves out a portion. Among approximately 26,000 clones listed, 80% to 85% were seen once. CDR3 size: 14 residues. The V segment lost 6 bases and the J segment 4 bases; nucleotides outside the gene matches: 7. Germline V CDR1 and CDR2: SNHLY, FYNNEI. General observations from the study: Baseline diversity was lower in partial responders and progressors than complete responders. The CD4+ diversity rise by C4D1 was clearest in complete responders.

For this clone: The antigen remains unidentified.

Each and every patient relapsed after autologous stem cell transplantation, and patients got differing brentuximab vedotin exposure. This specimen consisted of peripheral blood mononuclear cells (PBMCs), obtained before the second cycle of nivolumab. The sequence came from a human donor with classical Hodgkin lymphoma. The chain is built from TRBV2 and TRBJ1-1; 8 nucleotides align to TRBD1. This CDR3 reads CASRFRGQTTEAFF. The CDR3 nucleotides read TGTGCCAGCAGATTCAGGGGGCAAACCACTGAAGCTTTCTTT.